This T cell receptor beta chain is from a study of T cells in localized non-small cell lung cancer. The study's findings and limits: Sequencing, confined to only one tumor region, leaves heterogeneity possible. Elevated circulating T cell density in blood was associated with longer overall survival.

Repertoires were generated with immunoSEQ multiplex PCR, while TCRdb's copy carries only in-frame clones and drops some. The table records more than 20,000 clones, 75% to 90% of them present only once. Trimming cost V 11 bases and J 5 bases; bases outside gene matches: 7. Germline V gene data show CDR1 as ENHRY and CDR2 as SYGVKD. The CDR3 spans 13 residues. This clone was observed once. Its antigen is currently unknown. The chain is built from TRBV10-3 and TRBJ2-1; 9 nucleotides align to TRBD2. This sequence originates from a female donor older than 55 with stage I lung adenocarcinoma. Material: peripheral blood, obtained before any cancer treatment. CDR3 bases: TGTGCCTCCGGGACTAGCAGAGACAATGAGCAGTTCTTC. Translating gives CASGTSRDNEQFF.